Below are 30 T cell receptor beta chains sequenced from a single sample in a study of response to subunit inactivated influenza vaccine. TCRdb fed the RT-PCR reads into MiXCR, producing one record per CDR3 protein. The sample holds about 570,000 distinct CDR3 sequences; roughly 10% are singletons and the top ten take about 10%. The specimen comprised PBMCs from blood, sampled on the day of vaccination. The origin of the receptors is a man aged 45-65 years who received an inactivated influenza vaccine.

This clonotype has just a few counts. J is TRBJ1-1 and V is TRBV20-1, with D possibly being TRBD1 (5 bases). In germline, CDR1 is DFQATT, CDR2 SNEGSKA (reference sequence). This CDR3 comprises 14 residues. Trimming shortened V by 1 base and J by 1 base, and 10 bases separated the two germline ends. The CDR3 DNA is TGCAGTGCTAGAGTTAATAGGGGGAACACTGAAGCTTTCTTT. As protein: CSARVNRGNTEAFF.

This clonotype was observed at least ten times. V usage is TRBV6-2 or TRBV6-3 and J usage is TRBJ1-1; D is unclear. V dropped 0 bases and J dropped 1 base, with 9 bases sitting between them. The CDR3 spans 15 residues. Per the germline V gene, CDR1 is MNHEY and CDR2 is SVGEGT. This chain's CDR3 is CASSYSLDTNTEAFF. The CDR3 DNA reads TGTGCCAGCAGTTACTCGTTAGACACGAACACTGAAGCTTTCTTT.

CDR3 in amino acids: CASNAVAGGPWETQYF. CDR3 DNA: TGTGCCAGCAACGCGGTAGCGGGGGGGCCTTGGGAGACCCAGTACTTC. V and J are TRBV11-2 and TRBJ2-5; 11 nucleotides line up with TRBD2. The CDR3 sequence is 16 residues long. Losses at the gene ends were 7 bases for V and 5 bases for J; bases not matched to a gene: 12. Germline assignment: CDR1 SGHAT and CDR2 FQNNGV.

This clonotype showed up just a few times. The chain couples TRBV30 to TRBJ1-6; D is unresolved. The CDR3 is made up of 14 amino acids. Germline V lookup: CDR1 GTSNPN, CDR2 SVGIG (reference sequence). Deletions cut 0 bases from V and 14 bases from J, with 17 bases between. The CDR3 nucleotides are TGTGCCTGGAGTGTAGGCCAGCCCCGAGACGCCCTCCACTTT. As protein: CAWSVGQPRDALHF. The whole variable domain, remainder taken from reference TRBV30 and TRBJ1-6, is SQTIHQWPATLVQPVGSPLSLECTVEGTSNPNLYWYRQAAGRGLQLLFYSVGIGQISSEVPQNLSASRPQDRQFILSSKKLLLSDSGFYLCAWSVGQPRDALHFGNGTRLTVT.

This clonotype was found many times. The junction departs from germline at one end; a sequencing error may be responsible. The chain recombines TRBV7-7 with TRBJ1-5; 11 bases fit TRBD1. Germline CDR1 SSHAT, CDR2 FNYEAQ (reference sequence). The CDR3 sequence is 18 residues long. The CDR3 DNA is TGTGCTAGCAGCTTAGAGGATCTAGGACAGGGGGCTGATCAGCCCCAGCATTTT. This codes for CASSLEDLGQGADQPQHF.

This clonotype was detected ten times or more. The chain couples TRBV5-1 to TRBJ2-1; 9 bases agree with TRBD2. CDR1 SGHRS and CDR2 YFSETQ come from the germline V gene. J gave up 5 bases and V 1 base, and 4 bases lay outside the gene matches. The CDR3 extends over 15 amino acids. CDR3 sequence (DNA): TGCGCCAGCAGCTTGCGGGCTAGCGGGGACAATGAGCAGTTCTTC. Its protein is CASSLRASGDNEQFF.

This clonotype was observed a handful of times. The chain employs TRBV3-1 and TRBJ2-7; 11 nucleotides line up with TRBD1. V lost 0 bases and J lost 0; bases outside the gene matches: 10. Looked up from germline, CDR1 is LGHDT and CDR2 is YNNKEL (reference sequence). The CDR3 is 19 amino acids. CDR3 loop: CASSQDRWTGGAYSYEQYF. The CDR3, as DNA: TGTGCCAGCAGCCAAGATAGGTGGACAGGGGGCGCCTACTCCTACGAGCAGTACTTC.

The table lists this clonotype with a few counts. This chain uses TRBV7-9 with TRBJ2-2; D not certain. Germline values: CDR1 SEHNR, CDR2 FQNEAQ (reference sequence). V was clipped by 6 bases and J by 6 bases, with 17 bases between them. The CDR3 covers 15 residues. CDR3 in amino acids: CASSPWRVRAGELFF. The DNA for the CDR3 is TGTGCCAGCAGTCCATGGCGAGTAAGGGCCGGGGAGCTGTTTTTT.

This clonotype turned up a few times. V usage is TRBV29-1 and J usage is TRBJ2-5; no definite D call. Germline CDR1 and CDR2: SQVTM and ANQGSEA. The V and J ends lost 5 bases and 1 base respectively, with 14 bases between them. This CDR3 spans 14 amino acids. CDR3: CSVLGRDTQETQYF. The CDR3 nucleotides read TGCAGCGTTCTAGGAAGGGATACCCAAGAGACCCAGTACTTC.

V is TRBV5-1 and J is TRBJ2-1, with 9 bases identical to TRBD2. Germline-derived CDR1 and CDR2 are SGHRS and YFSETQ. The CDR3 consists of 15 residues. Unmatched junction bases numbered 6, after V lost 5 bases and J lost 3 bases. Here the CDR3 DNA reads TGCGCCAGCAGTTTATCTAGCGGGATCTACAATGAGCAGTTCTTC. Amino acids: CASSLSSGIYNEQFF.

The chain joins TRBV19 to TRBJ1-5, with D tentatively TRBD1 (5 bases). Germline CDR1 LNHDA, CDR2 SQIVND (reference sequence). With 4 bases removed from V and 3 bases from J, the gap between germline ends came to 13 bases. The CDR3 runs 15 residues. The CDR3 loop is CASSSRETYNQPQHF. The CDR3 DNA reads TGTGCCAGTAGTAGCAGGGAGACCTACAATCAGCCCCAGCATTTT.

This clonotype was counted between two and nine times. The J gene is TRBJ2-3, the V gene TRBV7-2; D perhaps matches TRBD2 (6 bases). CDR3 length: 13 residues. CDR1 SGHTA and CDR2 FQGNSA come from the germline V gene. V lost 10 bases, J lost 5 bases, and 16 bases lay in between. In nucleotides, the CDR3 is TGTGCCACCTGGAAAAGGGGAGGAGATACGCAGTATTTT. Its translation is CATWKRGGDTQYF.

This clonotype was counted a few times. The chain recombines TRBV6-5 with TRBJ2-5; 7 bases match TRBD2. The V segment lost 1 base and the J segment 5 bases; nucleotides outside the gene matches: 4. Germline assignment: CDR1 MNHEY and CDR2 SVGAGI. The CDR3 covers 14 residues. CDR3 sequence reads: CASSYLGGSETQYF. In DNA form, the CDR3 reads TGTGCCAGCAGTTACTTGGGAGGGTCGGAGACCCAGTACTTC.

This chain connects TRBV13 to TRBJ2-1; D ambiguous. Germline V gene lookup returns CDR1 PRHDT and CDR2 FYEKMQ (reference sequence). This CDR3 spans 11 amino acids. V was clipped by 8 bases and J by 10 bases, with 12 bases between them. CDR3 protein: CASGWTKEQFF. The CDR3 DNA reads TGTGCCAGCGGATGGACGAAAGAGCAGTTCTTC.

This sequence joins TRBV30 and TRBJ2-7, with D hard to call. V lost 1 base and J 2 bases, leaving 9 bases between the germline ends. Germline V CDR1 and CDR2: GTSNPN, SVGIG (reference sequence). This CDR3 comprises 13 residues. The CDR3 DNA reads as TGTGCCTGGAGTGCCGTAAACACCTACGAGCAGTACTTC. Translating it yields CAWSAVNTYEQYF.

This clonotype was observed a few times. The chain carries TRBV10-3 and TRBJ2-4, with D unclear. Germline V lookup: CDR1 ENHRY, CDR2 SYGVKD. V lost 2 bases and J 3 bases, leaving 11 bases between the germline ends. CDR3 size: 15 residues. The CDR3 sequence: CAISERTDGKNIQYF. The CDR3 DNA reads as TGTGCCATCAGTGAGCGGACGGACGGCAAAAACATTCAGTACTTC.

The chain couples TRBV4-1 to TRBJ2-7; D might be TRBD1 or TRBD2, each matching 7 bases. The CDR3 runs to 17 residues. Per germline, CDR1 MGHRA and CDR2 YSYEKL. The V and J ends lost 0 bases and 3 bases respectively, with 18 bases between them. This chain's CDR3 is CASSQDRGGGQLYEQYF. CDR3 in DNA: TGCGCCAGCAGCCAAGATCGAGGGGGGGGACAGCTCTACGAGCAGTACTTC.

This clonotype has just a few counts. V is TRBV7-6 and J is TRBJ2-5; TRBD2 aligns across 8 bases. J was trimmed by 4 bases and V by 1 base; bases with no gene match: 5. The CDR3 covers 15 residues. The germline CDR1 and CDR2 sequences are SGHVS and FNYEAQ. CDR3 sequence: CASSLVGTSRETQYF. As DNA, the CDR3 is TGTGCCAGCAGCTTAGTCGGGACTAGTCGAGAGACCCAGTACTTC.

The chain links TRBV29-1 to TRBJ2-7; 8 bases fit TRBD2. V gave up 2 bases and J gave up 3 bases; unmatched junction bases: 6. In germline, CDR1 is SQVTM, CDR2 ANQGSEA. This CDR3 has 14 residues. CDR3 coding DNA: TGCAGCGTTGAATCTAGGAGCGGGAGCTACGAGCAGTACTTC. This codes for CSVESRSGSYEQYF.

The V call is TRBV30, the J call TRBJ2-3, with 8 bases lining up with TRBD1. Trimming took 1 base from V and 4 from J; bases not matched to a gene: 7. CDR1 GTSNPN and CDR2 SVGIG come from the germline V gene (reference sequence). There are 15 residues in the CDR3. In nucleotides, the CDR3 is TGTGCCTGGAGTGCCCTAGACAGGGGCCCAGATACGCAGTATTTT. Translating gives CAWSALDRGPDTQYF.

This clonotype has just a few counts. This sequence joins TRBV27 and TRBJ2-7; D is ambiguous. The V and J ends lost 0 bases and 2 bases respectively, with 8 bases between them. Germline CDR1 reads MNHEY; CDR2 reads SMNVEV (reference sequence). The CDR3 is made up of 14 amino acids. The CDR3 reads CASSLSATAYEQYF. The CDR3 DNA reads as TGTGCCAGCAGTTTATCGGCCACAGCCTACGAGCAGTACTTC.

There are a few counts of this clonotype. CDR3 sequence (DNA): TGTGCCAGCAGCCAAGATGAGCCCCAGTCGGGACGGGAATTGGAGACCCAGTACTTC. Protein product: CASSQDEPQSGRELETQYF. The chain has TRBV14 and TRBJ2-5; either TRBD1 or TRBD2 may supply D (5 bases each). This CDR3 region has 19 residues. Per the germline V gene, CDR1 is SGHDN and CDR2 is FVKESK. V dropped 0 bases and J dropped 5 bases, with 25 bases sitting between them. The whole variable domain, filled in from reference TRBV14 and TRBJ2-5, reads EAGVTQFPSHSVIEKGQTVTLRCDPISGHDNLYWYRRVMGKEIKFLLHFVKESKQDESGMPNNRFLAERTGGTYSTLKVQPAELEDSGVYFCASSQDEPQSGRELETQYFGPGTRLLVL.

The rearrangement links TRBV4-2 to TRBJ2-1; TRBD1 matches at 11 bases. CDR1 is LGHNA, CDR2 YNFKEQ, per germline. V was clipped by 1 base and J by 8 bases; unmatched bases: 13. This CDR3 is 18 amino acids long. The CDR3 sequence: CASSQVPGQGQGDDEQFF. The CDR3, as DNA: TGTGCCAGCAGCCAAGTCCCGGGACAGGGACAGGGGGACGATGAGCAGTTCTTC.

This clonotype was seen only a few times. The chain employs TRBV30 and TRBJ2-1, with 7 bases lining up with TRBD2. Germline V gives CDR1 GTSNPN, CDR2 SVGIG (reference sequence). The CDR3 spans 15 residues. J lost 4 bases, V lost 0 bases, and 6 bases had no gene match. CDR3 DNA sequence: TGTGCCTGGAGTGTCTGGGAGGGGATATACAATGAGCAGTTCTTC. Residues: CAWSVWEGIYNEQFF.

The V call is TRBV7-9, the J call TRBJ1-1; no definite D call. Trimming cost V 2 bases and J 5 bases, with 15 bases left between them. The V gene's germline CDR1 is SEHNR and CDR2 FQNEAQ (reference sequence). This CDR3 region has 15 residues. As DNA, the CDR3 is TGTGCCAGCAGCTTAACACCTGTCAGAGAGACTGAAGCTTTCTTT. Its protein is CASSLTPVRETEAFF.

This chain uses TRBV7-6 with TRBJ1-2; TRBD1 agrees at 9 bases. The CDR3 covers 16 residues. Germline loops: CDR1 SGHVS, CDR2 FNYEAQ. Trimming cost V 5 bases and J 1 base; bases outside gene matches: 8. The CDR3 sequence: CASSLTGGEFNYGYTF. CDR3 bases: TGTGCCAGCAGCCTAACAGGGGGCGAGTTTAACTATGGCTACACCTTC.

CDR3 sequence: CASSKRGGRNEQFF. DNA for the CDR3: TGTGCCAGCAGTAAGCGGGGGGGCCGCAATGAGCAGTTCTTC. This chain connects TRBV12-3 or TRBV12-4 to TRBJ2-1; 10 nucleotides match TRBD2. This CDR3 is built from 14 residues. With 5 bases clipped from V and 6 bases from J, the junction kept 4 bases outside the gene matches.

This chain uses TRBV6-2 or TRBV6-3 with TRBJ1-4, with D possibly being TRBD1 (5 bases). CDR3 length equals 15 residues. Trimming took off 0 bases at V and 4 bases at J, with 9 bases between the two ends. Per germline, CDR1 MNHEY and CDR2 SVGEGT. The CDR3 reads CASSYSTTDNEKLFF. In DNA, the CDR3 is TGTGCCAGCAGTTACTCGACGACAGATAATGAAAAACTGTTTTTT.

In DNA, the CDR3 is TGTGCCAGCAGCTTGGGCTCCGGGGGACTAGCGGGATACACCGGGGAGCTGTTTTTT. Its translation is CASSLGSGGLAGYTGELFF. This chain connects TRBV5-6 to TRBJ2-2; 13 bases align to TRBD2. The V segment lost 0 bases and the J segment 3 bases; nucleotides outside the gene matches: 8. The CDR3 loop spans 19 amino acids. Germline CDR1 and CDR2: SGHDT and YYEEEE.

The table lists this clonotype with a few counts. The gene calls are TRBV24-1 and TRBJ2-1; D call uncertain. CDR1 and CDR2 (germline): KGHDR, SFDVKD. Deletions cut 12 bases from V and 8 bases from J, with 16 bases between. CDR3 size: 12 residues. For the CDR3, the DNA is TGTGCCGAAAAGGGTTTTCTGGATGAGCAGTTCTTC. This gives the protein CAEKGFLDEQFF.